The next 31 T cell receptor beta chains were all read from a single sample in a study of read filtering for tumor transcriptome and immune sequencing. Molecular barcoded adaptors covering alpha/delta and beta/gamma chains were used on around 400 ng RNA. Each CDR3 protein gets one entry after TCRdb re-called the reads with MiXCR. Altogether some 40,000 distinct CDR3 sequences are present, roughly an eighth being singletons, with the ten largest covering around 7%. Sequenced material: a population of CD138-negative cells sorted from bone marrow. The receptors stem from a donor aged 40 or over with multiple myeloma.

This clonotype was observed many times. V is TRBV11-2 and J is TRBJ1-3; D is uncertain. Per the germline V gene, CDR1 is SGHAT and CDR2 is FQNNGV. The CDR3 contains 12 residues. Trimming cost V 4 bases and J 7 bases, with 8 bases left between them. The CDR3 protein is CASSYRGNTIYF. The CDR3 nucleotides read TGTGCCAGCAGCTATAGAGGGAACACCATATATTTT.

There are many counts of this clonotype. V and J are TRBV20-1 and TRBJ2-3, with TRBD2 matching over 9 bases. The CDR3 extends over 15 amino acids. The trim removed 5 bases at V and 0 bases at J, leaving 6 bases unmatched. Germline CDR1 is DFQATT and CDR2 is SNEGSKA (reference sequence). CDR3 loop: CSAERGALSTDTQYF. Written as DNA, the CDR3 is TGCAGTGCTGAGCGGGGGGCCCTCAGCACAGATACGCAGTATTTT.

The chain couples TRBV5-1 to TRBJ2-1, with 8 bases that match TRBD2. Trimming took 1 base from V and 0 from J; bases not matched to a gene: 3. The V gene's germline CDR1 is SGHRS and CDR2 YFSETQ. CDR3 length: 16 amino acids. The CDR3 DNA sequence: TGCGCCAGCAGCTTGTGGCGGGGGGCCTCCTACAATGAGCAGTTCTTC. Protein product: CASSLWRGASYNEQFF.

Many counts were recorded for this clonotype. The V and J genes are TRBV12-3 or TRBV12-4 and TRBJ1-1, with TRBD1 as a possible D gene (6 bases). V shed 8 bases and J shed 7 bases, with 20 bases lying between them. The CDR3 sequence is 14 residues long. The CDR3 bases are TGTGCCAGCCTAGGAGGGGGGGTGTTCGGTGAAGCTTTCTTT. This encodes CASLGGGVFGEAFF.

This clonotype has at least ten counts. The V call is TRBV19, the J call TRBJ2-1; a possible D gene is TRBD2 (5 bases). V dropped 1 base and J dropped 3 bases, with 10 bases sitting between them. The CDR3 extends over 15 amino acids. Germline V gives CDR1 LNHDA, CDR2 SQIVND (reference sequence). CDR3 sequence: CASSIADSNYNEQFF. The CDR3, as DNA: TGTGCCAGTAGTATAGCGGACTCGAACTACAATGAGCAGTTCTTC.

To note about this clonotype: This likely stems from a read error, as it lies one base from a far larger clone. The J gene is TRBJ2-2, the V gene TRBV12-3 or TRBV12-4; no clear D gene. The CDR3 spans 13 residues. V was pared by 5 bases and J by 7 bases, with 11 bases between. In DNA, the CDR3 is TGTGCCAGCAGTCACCCCCCCTTCGGGGAGCTGTTTTTT. This translates into CASSHPPFGELFF.

In its sample, this clonotype was seen many times. This chain links TRBV11-2 with TRBJ2-4; D uncertain. Per germline, CDR1 SGHAT and CDR2 FQNNGV. V was clipped by 1 base and J by 4 bases, with 5 bases between them. The CDR3 contains 13 residues. CDR3 in DNA: TGTGCCAGCAGCTTAGGAGAGAAAAACATTCAGTACTTC. Protein sequence: CASSLGEKNIQYF.

The chain links TRBV5-1 to TRBJ2-7; possibly TRBD2 for D (5 bases). V lost 2 bases, J lost 5 bases, and 11 bases lay in between. The CDR3 totals 13 residues. Germline V gene lookup returns CDR1 SGHRS and CDR2 YFSETQ. The CDR3 sequence is CASSLNGVHEQYF. As DNA, the CDR3 is TGCGCCAGCAGCTTAAACGGGGTCCACGAGCAGTACTTC.

This clonotype came up a few times. A much larger clone differs by one base, so this may be a read error. The chain has TRBV7-9 and TRBJ2-7; 8 nucleotides line up with TRBD1. Looked up from germline, CDR1 is SEHNR and CDR2 is FQNEAQ (reference sequence). There are 14 residues in the CDR3. The CDR3 region has the DNA TGTGCCAGCAGCTCGACAGGGGTGACCTACGAGCGGTACTTC. It yields the protein CASSSTGVTYERYF.

This clonotype showed up many times. The CDR3 nucleotides are TGTGCCAGCAGTAGACAGGGGGCACTGACTGAAGCTTTCTTT. Amino acids: CASSRQGALTEAFF. The chain has TRBV6-1 and TRBJ1-1; the match to TRBD1 covers 10 bases. After removal of 5 bases from V and 5 bases from J, the junction contained 5 bases not matched to a gene. There are 14 residues in the CDR3. Germline V CDR1 and CDR2: MNHNS, SASEGT.

In this sample, this clonotype turned up many times. The V gene is TRBV4-2, the J gene TRBJ2-1; 10 bases are a match to TRBD2. V was clipped by 1 base and J by 4 bases; unmatched bases: 10. The V gene's germline CDR1 is LGHNA and CDR2 YNFKEQ. This CDR3 spans 18 amino acids. CDR3 residues: CASSQGWSSGGLYNEQFF. CDR3 nucleotide sequence: TGTGCCAGCAGCCAAGGTTGGAGTAGCGGGGGGCTTTACAATGAGCAGTTCTTC.

This clonotype was observed a few times. The missing conserved phenylalanine or tryptophan at the end of this CDR3 makes a read error likely. The chain combines TRBV18 with TRBJ2-1; possible D gene TRBD2, 5 bases. Germline V gene sequence: CDR1 KGHSH, CDR2 LQKENI. This CDR3 spans 14 amino acids. The CDR3, as DNA: TGTGCCGGCTCAGCACTAGACCGTTACAATGAGCAGTTCCTC. Residues: CAGSALDRYNEQFL.

Many counts were recorded for this clonotype. J is TRBJ1-2 and V is TRBV4-1; a weak D match, TRBD1 (6 bases). The germline gives CDR1 MGHRA, CDR2 YSYEKL. The CDR3 runs 18 residues. Trimming stripped 1 base from V and 7 bases from J, with 25 bases between. CDR3 amino acids: CASSQVIRKKTGMSGYTF. The CDR3 DNA follows: TGCGCCAGCAGCCAAGTTATTAGGAAAAAAACAGGGATGAGTGGCTACACCTTC.

This clonotype has at least ten counts. This chain links TRBV5-1 with TRBJ1-4; possibly TRBD1 for D (5 bases). The CDR3 is made up of 18 amino acids. V was cut by 1 base and J by 1 base, with 17 bases left in between. Germline lookup yields CDR1 SGHRS and CDR2 YFSETQ. The CDR3 nucleotides read TGCGCCAGCAGCTTGAAAGGGGAAAGGCTCGGAACTAATGAAAAACTGTTTTTT. This gives the protein CASSLKGERLGTNEKLFF.

The rearrangement uses TRBV5-1 and TRBJ1-2, with D perhaps matching TRBD1 (6 bases). V lost 2 bases and J 7 bases, leaving 21 bases between the germline ends. Germline assignment: CDR1 SGHRS and CDR2 YFSETQ. The CDR3 runs to 16 residues. The CDR3 DNA reads TGCGCCAGCAGCTTACTGTCACAGGGTTTCCCTTTTGGCTACACCTTC. Protein product: CASSLLSQGFPFGYTF.

This clonotype was seen at least ten times. The chain is built from TRBV11-1 and TRBJ1-1, with D unresolved. The V end was cut by 2 bases, the J end by 7 bases, with 20 bases between. This CDR3 is 16 amino acids long. The germline V gene encodes CDR1 SGHAT and CDR2 FQDESV (reference sequence). The CDR3 reads CASSLRNLRTAGEAFF. The CDR3 DNA reads TGTGCCAGCAGCTTAAGAAATCTAAGAACGGCGGGTGAAGCTTTCTTT. Drawing the rest from reference TRBV11-1 and TRBJ1-1, the complete variable domain is EAEVAQSPRYKITEKSQAVAFWCDPISGHATLYWYRQILGQGPELLVQFQDESVVDDSQLPKDRFSAERLKGVDSTLKIQPAELGDSAMYLCASSLRNLRTAGEAFFGQGTRLTVV.

This clonotype was found many times. DNA for the CDR3: TGCGCCAGCAGCGACCAGCCTAGCGGCAGCTCCTACAATGAGCAGTTCTTC. This codes for CASSDQPSGSSYNEQFF. V is TRBV5-1 and J is TRBJ2-1; 7 bases map to TRBD2. Germline lookup yields CDR1 SGHRS and CDR2 YFSETQ. This CDR3 has 17 residues. J gave up 0 bases and V 4 bases, and 10 bases lay outside the gene matches.

The count of this clonotype is one. The germline gene is not matched at one end of the junction; a read error may be the cause. The chain couples TRBV11-2 to TRBJ1-1; TRBD1 agrees at 8 bases. CDR3 length: 18 amino acids. CDR1 and CDR2 (germline): SGHAT, FQNNGV. CDR3 DNA sequence: TGTACCAGCAGCTTATACCGACAGGGGCGGGGTTCGGGCACTGAAGCTTTCTTT. Translation: CTSSLYRQGRGSGTEAFF.

The sample holds many counts of this clonotype. V is TRBV5-1 and J is TRBJ1-1; D possibly corresponds to TRBD1 (5 bases). The CDR3 totals 14 residues. The V end was cut by 4 bases, the J end by 5 bases, with 15 bases between. Germline V gene lookup returns CDR1 SGHRS and CDR2 YFSETQ. The CDR3 sequence: CASSLPGGVTEAFF. CDR3 nucleotide sequence: TGCGCCAGCAGCCTTCCAGGAGGGGTAACTGAAGCTTTCTTT.

This clonotype has ten or more counts. This CDR3 is CATKPGLAEYQETQYF. CDR3 DNA sequence: TGTGCCACGAAACCGGGACTAGCAGAGTACCAAGAGACCCAGTACTTC. This rearrangement joins TRBV21-1 to TRBJ2-5; the tabulated D call, TRBD2, remains unverified against the DNA. TRBV21-1 counts as a pseudogene. This CDR3 contains 16 residues.

In this sample, this clonotype turned up many times. The gene calls are TRBV5-1 and TRBJ2-1, with D perhaps matching TRBD1 or TRBD2 (6 bases each). Per the germline V gene, CDR1 is SGHRS and CDR2 is YFSETQ. This CDR3 region has 16 residues. V was cut by 0 bases and J by 0 bases, with 10 bases left in between. The CDR3 DNA reads as TGCGCCAGCAGCTTGGCGGGGGCCTTCTCCTACAATGAGCAGTTCTTC. Translating gives CASSLAGAFSYNEQFF.

This clonotype showed up many times. V gene TRBV6-1 combines with J gene TRBJ1-2; D is undetermined. The CDR3 has 16 residues. Per germline, CDR1 MNHNS and CDR2 SASEGT. Trimming took 0 bases from V and 0 from J, leaving 11 bases between them. The CDR3 region has the DNA TGTGCCAGCAGTGAAGCGCTAATGGCAGCTAACTATGGCTACACCTTC. It is translated as CASSEALMAANYGYTF.

This clonotype turned up a few times. V and J are TRBV20-1 and TRBJ1-5, with 10 bases matching TRBD1. Germline V gene lookup returns CDR1 DFQATT and CDR2 SNEGSKA (reference sequence). Germline trimming cut 1 base from V and 4 bases from J; bases unmatched to any gene: 7. CDR3 length: 16 residues. CDR3 nucleotide sequence: TGCAGTGCTAGAGTGGGGGACAGGGGATGGAATCAGCCCCAGCATTTT. Its translation: CSARVGDRGWNQPQHF.

The table lists this clonotype with many counts. This chain links TRBV12-3 or TRBV12-4 with TRBJ2-1; tentative D call: TRBD2 (6 bases). V was shortened by 6 bases and J by 5 bases, with 17 bases between the two germline ends. CDR3 length: 15 residues. CDR3 coding DNA: TGTGCCAGCAGCCCGGAGGGCCTTCAGGACAATGAGCAGTTCTTC. Its protein is CASSPEGLQDNEQFF.

This clonotype was observed many times. The chain joins TRBV2 to TRBJ2-1, with D possibly being TRBD2 (6 bases). The CDR3 contains 15 residues. The ends were cut back, 1 base at V and 0 bases at J, with 7 bases in the middle. Germline lookup yields CDR1 SNHLY and CDR2 FYNNEI. The CDR3 DNA reads as TGTGCCAGCAGTGAAGACGGGAGCTCCTACAATGAGCAGTTCTTC. This encodes CASSEDGSSYNEQFF.

This clonotype was detected many times. The chain joins TRBV7-3 to TRBJ2-3, with D tentatively TRBD1 or TRBD2 (5 bases each). Per germline, CDR1 SGHTA and CDR2 FQGTGA. The V and J ends lost 4 bases and 2 bases respectively, with 10 bases between them. CDR3 length equals 14 residues. CDR3 in amino acids: CASSSGTYTDTQYF. The CDR3 nucleotides are TGTGCCAGCAGCTCTGGGACCTACACAGATACGCAGTATTTT.

This clonotype was recorded at least ten times. The rearrangement uses TRBV25-1 and TRBJ2-3; D unresolved. Germline V CDR1 and CDR2: MGHDK, SYGVNS. The CDR3 sequence is 13 residues long. V gave up 2 bases and J gave up 3 bases, with 6 bases separating them. CDR3 protein: CASSEAPTDTQYF. In nucleotides, the CDR3 is TGTGCCAGCAGTGAAGCACCGACAGATACGCAGTATTTT.

There are many counts of this clonotype. This sequence joins TRBV29-1 and TRBJ1-2; no firm D call. V was pared by 0 bases and J by 4 bases, with 12 bases between. Germline V gene lookup returns CDR1 SQVTM and CDR2 ANQGSEA. The CDR3 spans 14 residues. The CDR3: CSVEDQVASYGYTF. For the CDR3, the DNA is TGCAGCGTTGAAGATCAGGTGGCATCCTATGGCTACACCTTC.

This clonotype was counted ten times or more. The V call is TRBV5-1, the J call TRBJ1-1, with D uncertain. V gave up 2 bases and J gave up 0 bases, with 5 bases separating them. The CDR3 length is 13 residues. Germline CDR1 and CDR2: SGHRS and YFSETQ. The CDR3 coding sequence is TGCGCCAGCAGCTTATACATGAACACTGAAGCTTTCTTT. This translates into CASSLYMNTEAFF.

This clonotype occurred many times. The V and J genes are TRBV7-9 and TRBJ1-2; no definite D call. The germline V gene encodes CDR1 SEHNR and CDR2 FQNEAQ (reference sequence). The CDR3 loop spans 14 amino acids. Trimming stripped 2 bases from V and 4 bases from J, with 11 bases between. CDR3 sequence (DNA): TGTGCCAGCAGCTTATCCACAGAGGGCTATGGCTACACCTTC. Translated, it gives CASSLSTEGYGYTF. The full variable domain, with the rest looked up from reference TRBV7-9 and TRBJ1-2, is DTGVSQNPRHKITKRGQNVTFRCDPISEHNRLYWYRQTLGQGPEFLTYFQNEAQLEKSRLLSDRFSAERPKGSFSTLEIQRTEQGDSAMYLCASSLSTEGYGYTFGSGTRLTVV.

Remarks on this clonotype: In this CDR3 the conserved last residue, phenylalanine or tryptophan, is missing, so a read error is likely. V and J are TRBV29-1 and TRBJ2-1; D gene uncertain. V lost 8 bases to trimming and J lost 5 bases, with 13 bases between them. Germline V gene sequence: CDR1 SQVTM, CDR2 ANQGSEA. CDR3 length: 12 amino acids. The CDR3 region has the DNA TGCAGCCTCCGTGGGTCCCACAATGAGCAGTTCTGC. Translated, it gives CSLRGSHNEQFC.